The TCR beta chain under discussion was sequenced for a study of blood T cell repertoires in COVID-19 (dated by TCRdb to 2018 to 2020). Study-level background: Recovered participants in ImmuneRACE Cohort 3 were defined as having two consecutive negative NP/OP PCR tests, clearance from a healthcare professional, or resolution of symptoms. The material from the prospective study consisted of cDNA or gDNA derived from T cells, B-cell-depleted T cells, or PBMCs. The sample metadata nearly always contained a de-identified subject ID, COVID-19 status, age in years and sex. Where HLA class I and class II types were available, the types were taken from metadata supplied by the sample provider, not from assay-based typing. The repertoires were released in a freely available public database meant as a resource for research on the immune response to SARS-CoV-2. The samples were drawn from the first 160 participants of the ongoing ImmuneRACE study and from more than 1,000 subjects provided by 6 global collaborators. The collaborator samples originated in the United States, Italy and Spain and spanned the acute and convalescent phases of COVID-19. Deeply sampled blood TCRbeta repertoires from subjects exposed to, actively infected with, or recovered from COVID-19 were included in the dataset.

The study at large found these results: Clinical and demographic metadata were provided uncurated, with the amount varying by source and participant.

Relative to germline, V is missing 5 bases and J is missing 8 bases, with 10 bases of the junction outside any gene match. Its CDR3 holds 16 amino acids, cysteine through phenylalanine. Just the 48-base CDR3 DNA is kept, in frame starting at base 1. According to the germline V gene, CDR1 reads SGHRS and CDR2 reads YFSETQ. The immunoSEQ Assay, a bias-controlled multiplex PCR, was used to amplify TCRbeta CDR3 regions from genomic DNA. As for the original processing: The number of nucleated cells in each sample was estimated by amplification of reference gene primers within the assay. To quantify the absolute abundance of each unique TCRbeta CDR3 rearrangement, sequence reads were collapsed and filtered. For each sample, productive Simpson clonality was calculated as the square root of Simpson's diversity index over productive rearrangements. Imported from immuneACCESS, the table was reduced by TCRdb to in-frame sequences with V and J called. These copies leave out some clones; in studies compared against another copy, an unresolved V gene accounts for under half, and the cause of the remainder is not known. For V, J and clone size, that table is used; D and trimming come from the DNA. The table for this sample lists about 170,000 clones; 79% of them were counted only once. The ten largest clones capture around 17% of the sample.

Participants in the prospective study were aged roughly 18 to 95 years, lived in about two dozen United States geographic areas, and enrolled through a virtual design. In the prospective study, participants were assigned to cohorts based on the clinical history participants reported in a screening survey and a study questionnaire. In the prospective study, whole blood, serum and a nasopharyngeal or oropharyngeal swab were collected from each participant by mobile phlebotomists. Additional blood draws and questionnaires over an approximately 2-month period could optionally be provided by prospective study participants. Blood samples from the prospective study were shipped frozen or at room temperature prior to DNA extraction. For this clone: Its antigen is unknown. The record has no base qualities; no much larger clone is one base away.

Sequenced material: PBMCs or T cells enriched from blood (not recorded which). The sequence joins TRBV5-1 to TRBJ2-2; TRBD2 matches 12 bases in the middle. This receptor was obtained from a woman in her seventies in a cohort exposed to, infected with or recovered from COVID-19 (not recorded which). For the CDR3, the sequence is CASSPGTSGSTGELFF. The sequenced DNA: TGCGCCAGCAGTCCCGGGACTAGCGGGTCAACAGGGGAGCTGTTTTTT.